Only one count was recorded for the clone carrying this TCR beta chain. With random hexamers, reverse transcription was performed on about 0.5 to 1 ug of RNA. MiXCR, run by TCRdb on the immunoSEQ multiplex PCR reads, gives a single entry per CDR3 protein. The data contain about 240,000 distinct CDR3 sequences, 90% to 96% of them singletons. The data stem from a study of CD8 T cells in Susac syndrome. The CDR3 loop spans 17 amino acids. Trimming at V came to 0 bases and at J to 5 bases, leaving 9 bases not matched to a gene. The germline CDR1 and CDR2 sequences are GTSNPN and SVGIG (reference sequence).

Input material: CD4+ T cells from PBMCs. V usage is TRBV30 and J usage is TRBJ2-1, with 11 nucleotides matching TRBD2. The origin of this receptor is a human donor with Susac syndrome. CDR3 sequence: CAWSVLRTSGLDNEQFF. The CDR3 bases are TGTGCCTGGAGTGTACTCCGGACTAGCGGGTTGGACAATGAGCAGTTCTTC.